This TCR beta chain was recovered during a study of vaccination and CD4 T cells after COVID-19. At the level of the study: Six males and four females, two Hispanic, made up the convalescents.

Cultured CD4+ T cell DNA was sequenced using the Oncomine TCR Beta short-read assay. Using its own MiXCR run on the PCR reads, TCRdb lists one record per CDR3 protein. This sample has under 20,000 distinct CDR3 sequences, with approximately 39% found just once. Treatment noted: approximately nine-day PBMC culture with coronavirus spike peptide pools or control peptides (ViraFEST assay). ViraFEST enlarged antigen-specific T cell populations with peptide pools and afterwards sequenced TCRs. Germline V CDR1 and CDR2: SGHTA, FQGNSA. The ends lost 2 bases at V and 4 bases at J; junction bases unmatched: 16. The length of the CDR3 is 18 residues. With respect to this clonotype: Its antigen is currently unknown.

Sequencing was performed on CD4+ T cells from blood, cultured in vitro, taken before SARS-CoV-2 vaccination. The sequence came from a human donor who had recovered from COVID-19. The chain links TRBV7-2 to TRBJ2-7; 8 bases are a match to TRBD1. CDR3 loop: CASSLYSQGASAGYEQYF. CDR3 sequence (DNA): TGTGCCAGCAGCTTATATTCGCAGGGGGCATCTGCAGGGTACGAGCAGTACTTC.